This T cell receptor beta chain derives from a study of blood T cells in healthy people across ages. CDR3 length: 13 amino acids. The V gene's germline CDR1 is SNHLY and CDR2 FYNNEI. V was cut by 8 bases and J by 13 bases, with 21 bases left in between. The use of a sample-barcoded 5' primer and a J-beta primer mix characterized a second PCR of roughly 6 to 11 cycles. TCRdb recomputed calls from the 5' RACE reads with MiXCR, one row per CDR3 protein. This table holds over 1,500,000 distinct CDR3 sequences, around 42% found once. This clonotype was sampled from a human donor in good health. Sequencing used blood. The chain links TRBV2 to TRBJ2-4; no clear D gene. The CDR3 coding sequence is TGTGCCAGCGGGGATGACCGATTTCAAGAGCAGTACTTC. Protein: CASGDDRFQEQYF.